One and the same sample provided the 30 T cell receptor beta chains below, sequenced in a study of Graves' ophthalmopathy and Graves' hyperthyroidism. Scientists amplified the TCR beta CDR3 regions from RNA transcripts. First-round RT-PCR with HTBI primers preceded a second-round multiplex PCR. From the multiplex PCR reads, TCRdb called clonotypes with MiXCR, one entry per CDR3 protein. Of over a million distinct CDR3 sequences listed, 35% to 45% are singletons. Sequencing was carried out using peripheral blood or thyroid tissue (not recorded which). These receptors all stem from an adult man with Graves' hyperthyroidism.

This clonotype is a singleton in its sample. This sequence joins TRBV25-1 and TRBJ1-1; D is ambiguous. Germline V gene sequence: CDR1 MGHDK, CDR2 SYGVNS. The CDR3 has 15 amino acids. Trimming took off 6 bases at V and 1 base at J, with 15 bases between the two ends. The CDR3 sequence is CASRLVTERNTEAFF. CDR3 bases: TGTGCCAGCAGACTGGTTACAGAAAGGAACACTGAAGCTTTCTTT.

About this clonotype: The junction shows a germline mismatch at one end, possibly a read error. The J gene is TRBJ1-5, the V gene TRBV5-5; D might be TRBD1 (6 bases). The V gene's germline CDR1 is SGHKS and CDR2 YYEKEE (reference sequence). The CDR3 runs to 16 residues. CDR3 loop: CASSHRAGDSNQPQHF. CDR3 in DNA: TGCGCCAGCAGCCACCGGGCAGGGGACAGCAATCAGCCCCAGCATTTT.

This clonotype was found a few times. The CDR3 nucleotides are TGCAGTGCTAGAGATTTTCGGCAGGGCTCTTATAGCAATCAGCCCCAGCATTTT. It is translated as CSARDFRQGSYSNQPQHF. The V and J genes are TRBV20-1 and TRBJ1-5; D is perhaps TRBD1 (5 bases). There are 18 residues in the CDR3. V was shortened by 0 bases and J by 0 bases, with 18 bases between the two germline ends. CDR1 and CDR2 (germline): DFQATT, SNEGSKA (reference sequence).

To note about this clonotype: A much larger clone lies a single base off, so this may be a read error. V usage is TRBV19 and J usage is TRBJ2-7; 8 bases agree with TRBD2. In germline, CDR1 is LNHDA, CDR2 SQIVND (reference sequence). This CDR3 comprises 16 residues. The CDR3 DNA is TGTGCCGGTAGTATGGAGTTAGCGGGGACAACCTACGAGCAGTACTTC. This encodes CAGSMELAGTTYEQYF.

This clonotype was observed many times. The J gene is TRBJ1-6, the V gene TRBV7-8, with TRBD1 matching over 9 bases. The CDR3 loop spans 15 amino acids. The J segment lost 6 bases and the V segment lost 3 bases, leaving 3 bases of the junction unmatched. The V gene's germline CDR1 is SGHVS and CDR2 FQNEAQ. The DNA of the CDR3 is TGTGCCAGCAGCTTGGACAGGGGTTTTAATTCACCCCTCCACTTT. Encoded protein: CASSLDRGFNSPLHF.

In this sample, this clonotype turned up many times. The chain is built from TRBV19 and TRBJ1-5; possibly TRBD1 for D (5 bases). This CDR3 region has 15 residues. CDR1 is LNHDA and CDR2 is SQIVND in the germline V gene (reference sequence). V was pared by 3 bases and J by 7 bases, with 16 bases between. The CDR3 loop is CASSIGQGVGQPQHF. Written as DNA, the CDR3 is TGTGCCAGTAGTATTGGGCAGGGAGTGGGGCAGCCCCAGCATTTT.

The chain has TRBV20-1 and TRBJ2-7; a weak D match, TRBD2 (6 bases). The J call may be in error: the DNA end matches TRBJ2-1 better. The germline gives CDR1 DFQATT, CDR2 SNEGSKA (reference sequence). The CDR3 runs to 14 residues. In DNA, the CDR3 is TGCAGTGCGAGTGAGGCGGGGATCTACAATGAGCAGTTCTTC. Translation gives CSASEAGIYNEQFF.

Notes on this clonotype: A single base separates this from a much larger clone, so it may be a read error. The V and J genes are TRBV7-2 and TRBJ1-2; D uncertain. CDR3 length: 15 amino acids. The germline V gene encodes CDR1 SGHTA and CDR2 FQGNSA. CDR3 protein: CASSSGLKTRYGYAF. CDR3 DNA: TGTGCCAGCAGCTCAGGTCTCAAGACCCGATATGGCTACGCCTTC.

A few counts support this clonotype. This CDR3 is CASNPSGYTF. In nucleotides, the CDR3 is TGTGCCAGCAACCCTTCGGGCTACACCTTC. V usage is TRBV11-3 and J usage is TRBJ1-2; D call uncertain. This CDR3 region has 10 residues. V lost 7 bases, J lost 8 bases, and 8 bases lay in between. Germline CDR1 and CDR2: SGHNT and YENEEA.

This clonotype was observed a single time. The chain uses TRBV15 and TRBJ2-5; TRBD2 might be the D (5 bases). Trimming removed 3 bases at V and 5 bases at J, with 10 bases between. The CDR3 loop spans 13 amino acids. Per germline, CDR1 LNHNV and CDR2 YYDKDF (reference sequence). CDR3 bases: TGTGCCACCAGCAGCTTGGAGGTCGAGACCCAGTACTTC. Translation gives CATSSLEVETQYF.

This clonotype was seen once. This chain uses TRBV30 with TRBJ2-2; 11 nucleotides line up with TRBD2. CDR3 length equals 16 residues. Germline lookup yields CDR1 GTSNPN and CDR2 SVGIG (reference sequence). The ends lost 0 bases at V and 4 bases at J; junction bases unmatched: 4. The chain's CDR3 is CAWSVPSGRITGELFF. The CDR3 DNA reads as TGTGCCTGGAGTGTACCTAGCGGGAGGATCACCGGGGAGCTGTTTTTT.

V is TRBV5-1 and J is TRBJ1-2; weak D call: TRBD1 (5 bases). Germline assignment: CDR1 SGHRS and CDR2 YFSETQ. Trimming stripped 5 bases from V and 8 bases from J, with 22 bases between. CDR3 length: 15 residues. CDR3 nucleotides: TGCGCCAGCAGTTACGTCTTCGGGGCGAGTAAGGGCTACACCTTC. Amino acids: CASSYVFGASKGYTF.

A note on this clonotype: It may be a read error: a sequence one base away is much more abundant. V usage is TRBV7-2 and J usage is TRBJ2-5; possible D gene TRBD1, 6 bases. V was trimmed by 0 bases and J by 9 bases, leaving 14 bases between them. Germline V gene lookup returns CDR1 SGHTA and CDR2 FQGNSA. CDR3 size: 14 residues. CDR3 coding DNA: TGTGCCAGCAGCTTAGCGGGGGCAGAGGGGGCCCAGTACTTC. Protein product: CASSLAGAEGAQYF.

The chain carries TRBV25-1 and TRBJ1-1; D is unresolved. Between the trimmed V and J ends, which lost 8 bases and 1 base, there was a span of 11 bases. Per germline, CDR1 MGHDK and CDR2 SYGVNS. This CDR3 is built from 13 residues. The CDR3 sequence is CASGEDKNTEAFF. CDR3 nucleotide sequence: TGTGCCAGCGGAGAAGACAAGAACACTGAAGCTTTCTTT.

This clonotype was observed a few times. The chain recombines TRBV10-2 with TRBJ2-7; 8 bases map to TRBD1. Germline lookup yields CDR1 WSHSY and CDR2 SAAADI. Trimming took 2 bases from V and 3 from J; bases not matched to a gene: 9. This CDR3 is built from 16 residues. In DNA form, the CDR3 reads TGCGCCAGCAGTGAGCCGGACAGGGTAGGGAGCTACGAGCAGTACTTC. Its translation: CASSEPDRVGSYEQYF.

This chain joins TRBV19 and TRBJ2-6; TRBD1 matches at 8 bases. Trimming removed 0 bases from V and 0 bases from J; junction bases left unmatched: 16. Germline values: CDR1 LNHDA, CDR2 SQIVND (reference sequence). This CDR3 is 22 amino acids long. The CDR3 nucleotides read TGTGCCAGTAGTATAGATCCTAAAGGGGCTCCGGACAGGGTCTCTGGGGCCAACGTCCTGACTTTC. Translated: CASSIDPKGAPDRVSGANVLTF.

A word on this clonotype: Just one base apart from a much larger clone, this may be a read error. The chain's CDR3 is CSAIPGLANTGELLF. CDR3 sequence (DNA): TGCAGTGCTATTCCGGGACTGGCAAACACCGGGGAGCTGCTTTTT. The chain links TRBV20-1 to TRBJ2-2; tentative D call: TRBD2 (6 bases). CDR1 is DFQATT and CDR2 is SNEGSKA in the germline V gene (reference sequence). CDR3 length: 15 amino acids.

The table lists this clonotype with many counts. J is TRBJ1-3 and V is TRBV12-3 or TRBV12-4, with a weak D call TRBD1 (6 bases). The CDR3 is made up of 14 amino acids. With 3 bases removed from V and 2 bases from J, the gap between germline ends came to 8 bases. CDR3 nucleotides: TGTGCCAGCAGTTTTAAGGGGGCTGGAAACACCATATATTTT. It yields the protein CASSFKGAGNTIYF.

Only a few counts were recorded for this clonotype. Germline and junction disagree at one end, which may indicate a read error. The V call is TRBV2, the J call TRBJ1-6, with 10 bases matching TRBD1. This CDR3 comprises 14 residues. Germline V gene lookup returns CDR1 SNHLY and CDR2 FYNNEI. Written as DNA, the CDR3 is TGTGCCATCAGTCAGGGACAGGGGAATTCACCCCTCCACTTT. It encodes CAISQGQGNSPLHF.

This clonotype was seen many times. The rearrangement links TRBV29-1 to TRBJ1-1; 7 nucleotides agree with TRBD1. This CDR3 is built from 14 residues. Per germline, CDR1 SQVTM and CDR2 ANQGSEA. V trimming: 3 bases; J trimming: 1 base; junction bases outside the gene matches: 5. The DNA of the CDR3 is TGCAGCGTTGAGAACAGGGGTTGGAACACTGAAGCTTTCTTT. This gives the protein CSVENRGWNTEAFF.

The chain recombines TRBV4-1 with TRBJ1-5; TRBD1 is a possible D gene (6 bases). This CDR3 contains 14 residues. V was shortened by 1 base and J by 5 bases, with 9 bases between the two germline ends. From germline, CDR1 is MGHRA and CDR2 YSYEKL. This CDR3 is CASSQGGPDQPQHF. Here the CDR3 DNA reads TGCGCCAGCAGCCAAGGGGGGCCAGATCAGCCCCAGCATTTT.

This clonotype showed up many times. V gene TRBV4-2 combines with J gene TRBJ2-7; 8 bases line up with TRBD2. The CDR3 loop spans 13 amino acids. Germline V CDR1 and CDR2: LGHNA, YNFKEQ. V shed 2 bases and J 4 bases; nucleotides not matched to a gene: 1. DNA of the CDR3: TGTGCCAGCAGCCAAAGCGGGAGTTACGAGCAGTACTTC. It encodes CASSQSGSYEQYF.

This clonotype came up a few times. The chain carries TRBV28 and TRBJ1-5; D is uncertain. This CDR3 contains 14 residues. Germline assignment: CDR1 MDHEN and CDR2 SYDVKM. V was pared by 7 bases and J by 3 bases, with 13 bases between. Here the CDR3 reads CASKTTIPNQPQHF. The CDR3, as DNA: TGTGCCAGCAAAACGACAATCCCCAATCAGCCCCAGCATTTT.

In its sample, this clonotype was seen many times. The CDR3 reads CASSLGGSGSGANVLTF. Here the CDR3 DNA reads TGCGCCAGCAGCTTGGGGGGCTCGGGCTCTGGGGCCAACGTCCTGACTTTC. The rearrangement links TRBV5-1 to TRBJ2-6, with a weak D call TRBD1 (5 bases). The CDR3 sequence is 17 residues long. V was clipped by 0 bases and J by 0 bases, with 10 bases between them. Germline loops: CDR1 SGHRS, CDR2 YFSETQ.

This clonotype was recorded once. The chain employs TRBV7-7 and TRBJ2-7; 10 nucleotides agree with TRBD1. This CDR3 is 14 amino acids long. Germline loops: CDR1 SSHAT, CDR2 FNYEAQ (reference sequence). The CDR3 nucleotides are TGTGCTAGAGATCGGGACAGGGGTACCTACGAGCAGTACTTC. This encodes CARDRDRGTYEQYF.

This clonotype has only a few counts. V usage is TRBV7-9 and J usage is TRBJ2-7; 7 nucleotides align to TRBD2. The CDR3 length is 15 residues. V shed 0 bases, J shed 6 bases, and the junction held 8 bases outside the gene matches. Germline V lookup: CDR1 SEHNR, CDR2 FQNEAQ (reference sequence). CDR3 region: CASSLAPTSFAEQYF. Here the CDR3 DNA reads TGTGCCAGCAGCTTAGCCCCGACTAGCTTCGCCGAGCAGTACTTC.

The chain joins TRBV19 to TRBJ1-1; 8 bases fit TRBD1. The CDR3 covers 13 residues. V gave up 5 bases and J gave up 6 bases; unmatched junction bases: 5. The germline CDR1 and CDR2 sequences are LNHDA and SQIVND (reference sequence). The CDR3 DNA follows: TGTGCCAGTAGTGAGAACAGGGGGGCTGAAGCTTTCTTT. It encodes CASSENRGAEAFF.

This rearrangement joins TRBV29-1 to TRBJ2-6; D is ambiguous. The CDR3 extends over 13 amino acids. Germline-derived CDR1 and CDR2 are SQVTM and ANQGSEA. The ends were cut back, 3 bases at V and 3 bases at J, with 6 bases in the middle. CDR3 residues: CSVEMGGANVLTF. The CDR3 region has the DNA TGCAGCGTTGAGATGGGTGGGGCCAACGTCCTGACTTTC.

V gene TRBV6-6 combines with J gene TRBJ1-6, with 9 bases identical to TRBD1. Germline loops: CDR1 MNHNY, CDR2 SVGAGI (reference sequence). The CDR3 loop spans 16 amino acids. Trimming removed 2 bases from V and 16 bases from J; junction bases left unmatched: 15. CDR3 amino acids: CASSYAAWDRASRLHF. Written as DNA, the CDR3 is TGTGCCAGCAGTTACGCAGCTTGGGACAGGGCGTCGCGGCTCCACTTT.

Here the CDR3 reads CASSARLAGEYMETQYF. The CDR3 bases are TGTGCCAGCAGCGCCAGACTAGCGGGAGAGTATATGGAGACCCAGTACTTC. The chain has TRBV9 and TRBJ2-5; 12 nucleotides line up with TRBD2. Germline-derived CDR1 and CDR2 are SGDLS and YYNGEE. The CDR3 loop spans 17 amino acids. V shed 3 bases and J 5 bases; nucleotides not matched to a gene: 11.